Following are 13 T cell receptor beta chains from one sample sequenced in a study of blood T cell repertoires in COVID-19. The repertoire was sequenced with immunoSEQ multiplex PCR; TCRdb's copy has only in-frame clones and lacks some. The sample lists roughly 150,000 clones; 78% were seen once. Material for sequencing was PBMCs or T cells enriched from blood (not recorded which). Every receptor here comes from a woman aged 45 to 65 who had recovered from COVID-19.

In regard to this clone: The same CDR3 can be traced to other DNA sequences in this sample. V gene TRBV18 combines with J gene TRBJ1-1, with TRBD1 matching 8 bases. The germline V gene has CDR1 KGHSH and CDR2 LQKENI. The V segment lost 3 bases and the J segment 3 bases; nucleotides outside the gene matches: 6. The CDR3 is made up of 15 amino acids. CDR3 loop: CASSPRTGRDTEAFF. The CDR3, as DNA: TGTGCCAGCTCACCGCGGACAGGGCGGGACACTGAAGCTTTCTTT.

The rearrangement uses TRBV24-1 and TRBJ1-5, with 8 positions matching TRBD1. The CDR3 loop spans 16 amino acids. Losses at the gene ends were 4 bases for V and 3 bases for J; bases not matched to a gene: 7. The germline V gene has CDR1 KGHDR and CDR2 SFDVKD. CDR3 residues: CATSDPRTGSNQPQHF. In DNA, the CDR3 is TGTGCCACCAGTGACCCGCGGACAGGGTCCAATCAGCCCCAGCATTTT.

This clone was seen only once. The J gene is TRBJ2-3, the V gene TRBV18; D might be TRBD1 (5 bases). This CDR3 has 15 amino acids. Germline CDR1 and CDR2: KGHSH and LQKENI. V was shortened by 2 bases and J by 1 base, with 10 bases between the two germline ends. CDR3 residues: CASSPSTVRTDTQYF. In nucleotides, the CDR3 is TGTGCCAGCTCACCATCGACAGTGCGCACAGATACGCAGTATTTT.

J is TRBJ2-5 and V is TRBV12-3 or TRBV12-4, with D perhaps matching TRBD1 (6 bases). This CDR3 is built from 12 residues. Between the trimmed V and J ends, which lost 5 bases and 2 bases, there was a span of 6 bases. The CDR3 here is CASSDRQETQYF. For the CDR3, the DNA is TGTGCCAGCAGTGACAGGCAAGAGACCCAGTACTTC.

This chain links TRBV7-9 with TRBJ1-1; TRBD1 might be the D (5 bases). V was cut by 5 bases and J by 2 bases, with 15 bases left in between. CDR1 is SEHNR, CDR2 FQNEAQ, per germline (reference sequence). The CDR3 is 15 amino acids. The CDR3 sequence is CASSQDGGVNTEAFF. The CDR3, as DNA: TGTGCCAGCAGCCAAGACGGGGGGGTCAACACTGAAGCTTTCTTT. The variable domain in full, completed from reference TRBV7-9 and TRBJ1-1, reads DTGVSQNPRHKITKRGQNVTFRCDPISEHNRLYWYRQTLGQGPEFLTYFQNEAQLEKSRLLSDRFSAERPKGSFSTLEIQRTEQGDSAMYLCASSQDGGVNTEAFFGQGTRLTVV.

The chain carries TRBV19 and TRBJ1-1; D is ambiguous. Trimming removed 2 bases from V and 7 bases from J, with 8 bases in between. Germline V lookup: CDR1 LNHDA, CDR2 SQIVND (reference sequence). CDR3 size: 12 residues. The DNA of the CDR3 is TGTGCCAGTAGTATATCTGGCGGTGAAGCTTTCTTT. As protein: CASSISGGEAFF. The whole variable domain, filled in from reference TRBV19 and TRBJ1-1, reads DGGITQSPKYLFRKEGQNVTLSCEQNLNHDAMYWYRQDPGQGLRLIYYSQIVNDFQKGDIAEGYSVSREKKESFPLTVTSAQKNPTAFYLCASSISGGEAFFGQGTRLTVV.

This clone was counted a single time. V gene TRBV9 combines with J gene TRBJ1-1; D is unclear. The CDR3 has 15 amino acids. V was pared by 0 bases and J by 2 bases, with 11 bases between. Per the germline V gene, CDR1 is SGDLS and CDR2 is YYNGEE. CDR3 in amino acids: CASSVDGGSNTEAFF. The CDR3 region has the DNA TGTGCCAGCAGCGTAGACGGAGGGTCAAACACTGAAGCTTTCTTT.

The V call is TRBV7-8, the J call TRBJ1-1, with 10 bases fitting TRBD1. The length of the CDR3 is 13 residues. Losses at the gene ends were 4 bases for V and 7 bases for J; bases not matched to a gene: 3. Germline V lookup: CDR1 SGHVS, CDR2 FQNEAQ. The chain's CDR3 is CASSSGTGVEAFF. The CDR3 bases are TGTGCCAGCAGCTCCGGGACAGGGGTTGAAGCTTTCTTT.

This chain uses TRBV29-1 with TRBJ1-4, with unresolved D. Germline values: CDR1 SQVTM, CDR2 ANQGSEA. The CDR3 has 14 amino acids. The V and J ends lost 4 bases and 4 bases respectively, with 13 bases between them. The CDR3 protein is CSVGPRAGNEKLFF. The CDR3 DNA follows: TGCAGCGTTGGACCACGGGCGGGTAATGAAAAACTGTTTTTT.

The J gene is TRBJ1-6, the V gene TRBV30; possible D gene TRBD1, 6 bases. Germline V gene lookup returns CDR1 GTSNPN and CDR2 SVGIG (reference sequence). The CDR3 is 15 amino acids. The V end was cut by 5 bases, the J end by 0 bases, with 11 bases between. The CDR3 sequence: CAWLGAGSYNSPLHF. The CDR3 DNA reads TGTGCCTGGTTGGGGGCGGGCTCCTATAATTCACCCCTCCACTTT.

The V gene is TRBV27, the J gene TRBJ2-5; TRBD2 agrees at 10 bases. J was trimmed by 5 bases and V by 2 bases; bases with no gene match: 5. From germline, CDR1 is MNHEY and CDR2 SMNVEV (reference sequence). The CDR3 has 15 residues. CDR3 sequence (DNA): TGTGCCAGCAGTTTAGCCAGCGGGGGGGTCGAGACCCAGTACTTC. Amino acid sequence: CASSLASGGVETQYF.

The chain couples TRBV23-1 to TRBJ1-5, with 9 nucleotides matching TRBD1. TRBV23-1 is an ORF, and what it does is uncertain. V lost 0 bases and J lost 0; bases outside the gene matches: 12. CDR3 size: 20 residues. As DNA, the CDR3 is TGCGCCAGCAGTCAATCGAACAGGGGGCGTCCTGTCTATAGCAATCAGCCCCAGCATTTT. Protein product: CASSQSNRGRPVYSNQPQHF.

This clone was recorded once. The chain uses TRBV11-3 and TRBJ2-1; TRBD2 matches at 10 bases. Germline loops: CDR1 SGHNT, CDR2 YENEEA. Germline trimming cut 4 bases from V and 2 bases from J; bases unmatched to any gene: 5. This CDR3 has 16 amino acids. Here the CDR3 reads CASSSSGTSAYNEQFF. The CDR3 DNA follows: TGTGCCAGCAGCTCGTCCGGGACTAGCGCCTACAATGAGCAGTTCTTC.